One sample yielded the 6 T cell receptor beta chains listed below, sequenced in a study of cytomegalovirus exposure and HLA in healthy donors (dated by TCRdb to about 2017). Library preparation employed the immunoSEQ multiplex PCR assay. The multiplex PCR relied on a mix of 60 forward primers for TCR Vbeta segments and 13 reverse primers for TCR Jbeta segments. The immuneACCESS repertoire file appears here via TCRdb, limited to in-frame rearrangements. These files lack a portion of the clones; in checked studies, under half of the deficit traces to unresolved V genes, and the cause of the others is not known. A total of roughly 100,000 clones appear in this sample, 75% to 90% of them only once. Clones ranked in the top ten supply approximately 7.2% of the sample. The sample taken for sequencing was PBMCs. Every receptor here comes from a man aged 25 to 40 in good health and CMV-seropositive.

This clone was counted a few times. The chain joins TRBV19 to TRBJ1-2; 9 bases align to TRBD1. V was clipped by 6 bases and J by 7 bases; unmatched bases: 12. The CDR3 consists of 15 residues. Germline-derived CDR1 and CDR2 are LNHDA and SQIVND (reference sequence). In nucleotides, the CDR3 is TGTGCCAGTAGCCACCGGGACAGGGAGGTTGGTGGCTACACCTTC. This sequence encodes CASSHRDREVGGYTF.

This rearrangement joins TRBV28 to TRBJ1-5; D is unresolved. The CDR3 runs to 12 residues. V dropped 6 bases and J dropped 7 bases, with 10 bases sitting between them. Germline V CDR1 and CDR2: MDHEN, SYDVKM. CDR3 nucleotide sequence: TGTGCCAGCAGGAACAGCGGACAGCCCCAGCATTTT. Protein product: CASRNSGQPQHF.

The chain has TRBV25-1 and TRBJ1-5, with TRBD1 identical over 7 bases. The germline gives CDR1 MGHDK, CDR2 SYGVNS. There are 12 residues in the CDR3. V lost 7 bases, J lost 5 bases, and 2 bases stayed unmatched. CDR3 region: CASNQGDQPQHF. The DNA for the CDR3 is TGTGCCAGCAACCAGGGGGATCAGCCCCAGCATTTT.

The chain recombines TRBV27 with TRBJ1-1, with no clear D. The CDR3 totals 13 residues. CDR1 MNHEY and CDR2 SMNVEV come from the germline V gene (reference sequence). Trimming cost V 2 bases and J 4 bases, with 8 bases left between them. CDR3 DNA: TGTGCCAGCAGTTTAGGCGGAGGCACTGAAGCTTTCTTT. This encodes CASSLGGGTEAFF.

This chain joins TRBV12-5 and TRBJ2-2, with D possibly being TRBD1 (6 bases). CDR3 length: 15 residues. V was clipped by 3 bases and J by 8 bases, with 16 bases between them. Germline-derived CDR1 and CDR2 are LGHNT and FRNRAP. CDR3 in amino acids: CASGLLSGDMGELFF. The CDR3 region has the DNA TGTGCTAGTGGTTTACTTTCAGGGGATATGGGGGAGCTGTTTTTT.

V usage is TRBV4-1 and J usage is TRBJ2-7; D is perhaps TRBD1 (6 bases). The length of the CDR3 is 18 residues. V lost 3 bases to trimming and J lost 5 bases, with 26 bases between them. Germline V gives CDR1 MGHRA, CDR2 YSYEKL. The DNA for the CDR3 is TGCGCCAGCAGCCAGAAGGGGGTACAGGGTCTCGTCGGGGACGAGCAGTACTTC. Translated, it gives CASSQKGVQGLVGDEQYF.